This T cell receptor beta chain is from a study of long-term antiretroviral therapy in people with HIV. General study results and limits: Dating from the mid-2000s to the late 2010s, the blood was possibly obtained under older ART regimens. Data on ART adherence, viral resistance or therapy changes were unavailable. Spans of CDR3 length were tighter for HIV repertoires than for controls. The repertoire was dominated at all time points by clones expanded before ART.

This clone came up once. As yet, its antigen is unknown. The V and J ends lost 4 bases and 6 bases respectively, with 12 bases between them. The CDR3 has 13 residues. Germline CDR1 ENHRY, CDR2 SYGVKD. Assay version v3.0 of immunoSEQ was used, and it was run at survey level. The assay was immunoSEQ multiplex PCR, and TCRdb's table has in-frame clones only and misses some. The table has tens of thousands of clones, approximately 80% seen once. The sample was unsorted PBMCs, taken around 4.2 years after starting antiretroviral therapy. The sequence came from a man aged 30-40 years with HIV. V gene TRBV10-3 combines with J gene TRBJ1-2, with D unclear. CDR3 in amino acids: CAISVSETDGYTF. For the CDR3, the DNA is TGTGCCATCAGTGTGTCGGAAACGGATGGCTACACCTTC.